The 21 T cell receptor beta chains given below trace back to one sample, sequenced in a study of blood T cell repertoires in COVID-19. Sequenced by immunoSEQ multiplex PCR; TCRdb stores in-frame clones only, minus some. This sample has around 67,000 clones, with 80% to 90% found just once. The sample was peripheral blood. These receptor sequences come from a middle-aged man with active COVID-19.

The CDR3 here is CASSPLAGETDTQYF. CDR3 nucleotide sequence: TGTGCCAGCAGCCCCCTAGCGGGAGAAACAGATACGCAGTATTTT. V and J are TRBV3-1 (or the pseudogene TRBV3-2) and TRBJ2-3, with TRBD2 matching 10 bases. Germline-derived CDR1 and CDR2 are LGHDT and YNNKEL (reference sequence). CDR3 length: 15 residues. V trimming: 4 bases; J trimming: 3 bases; junction bases outside the gene matches: 4.

The chain has TRBV5-5 and TRBJ2-7; perhaps TRBD1 as D (6 bases). Deletions cut 0 bases from V and 4 bases from J, with 8 bases between. This CDR3 has 13 residues. Germline assignment: CDR1 SGHKS and CDR2 YYEKEE (reference sequence). The CDR3 spells CASSLDREYEQYF. DNA of the CDR3: TGTGCCAGCAGCTTGGACAGGGAGTACGAGCAGTACTTC.

The V gene is TRBV5-8, the J gene TRBJ1-2, with D possibly being TRBD1 (5 bases). In germline, CDR1 is SGHTS, CDR2 YDEGEE. The CDR3 contains 15 residues. Trimming shortened V by 0 bases and J by 7 bases, and 16 bases separated the two germline ends. The DNA for the CDR3 is TGTGCCAGCAGCTTGGTTCGGGGGTCCCCAGGTGGCTACACCTTC. Translating gives CASSLVRGSPGGYTF. The entire variable domain, with the rest obtained from reference TRBV5-8 and TRBJ1-2, is as follows: EAGVTQSPTHLIKTRGQQATLRCSPISGHTSVYWYQQALGLGLQFLLWYDEGEERNRGNFPPRFSGRQFPNYSSELNVNALELEDSALYLCASSLVRGSPGGYTFGSGTRLTVV.

The chain carries TRBV12-5 and TRBJ2-4; D is uncertain. The CDR3 has 13 residues. The V and J ends lost 10 bases and 6 bases respectively, with 16 bases between them. CDR1 and CDR2 from the germline V gene are LGHNT and FRNRAP. CDR3 nucleotide sequence: TGTGCTACCTCCCCGGGTGTGGGAAACATTCAGTACTTC. This codes for CATSPGVGNIQYF.

The CDR3 DNA is TGTGCCAGCGACAGGGTGGGGACTGAAGCTTTCTTT. It translates to CASDRVGTEAFF. The chain is built from TRBV6-5 and TRBJ1-1, with 7 bases matching TRBD1. V shed 8 bases and J 5 bases; nucleotides not matched to a gene: 5. The CDR3 totals 12 residues. Germline CDR1 and CDR2: MNHEY and SVGAGI.

The gene calls are TRBV19 and TRBJ1-2, with D possibly being TRBD1 (5 bases). CDR3 length: 13 amino acids. The germline V and J ends were trimmed by 5 bases and 5 bases, with 12 bases remaining between them. Germline V CDR1 and CDR2: LNHDA, SQIVND (reference sequence). The CDR3 region is CASSPQRQYGYTF. CDR3 coding DNA: TGTGCCAGTAGTCCCCAGCGACAGTATGGCTACACCTTC.

The rearrangement links TRBV6-1 to TRBJ2-1; 7 nucleotides line up with TRBD2. V shed 3 bases, J shed 8 bases, and the junction held 10 bases outside the gene matches. CDR1 and CDR2 (germline): MNHNS, SASEGT. The CDR3 is 15 residues long. CDR3 amino acids: CASSDWAGVSDEQFF. The CDR3 DNA is TGTGCCAGCAGTGATTGGGCGGGGGTGTCGGATGAGCAGTTCTTC.

J is TRBJ2-3 and V is TRBV2; 9 bases are shared with TRBD2. The CDR3 has 15 amino acids. J lost 7 bases, V lost 7 bases, and 12 bases had no gene match. Germline CDR1 is SNHLY and CDR2 is FYNNEI. The CDR3 sequence is CASIPRAGGPNTQYF. CDR3 DNA sequence: TGTGCCAGCATCCCGAGGGCGGGAGGGCCCAATACGCAGTATTTT.

V gene TRBV27 combines with J gene TRBJ2-7; a weak D match, TRBD2 (7 bases). V was pared by 4 bases and J by 9 bases, with 16 bases between. CDR1 is MNHEY and CDR2 is SMNVEV in the germline V gene (reference sequence). The CDR3 loop spans 13 amino acids. CDR3 in amino acids: CASSSPPGGGQYF. As DNA, the CDR3 is TGTGCCAGCAGTTCCCCCCCGGGGGGCGGGCAGTACTTC.

The rearrangement joins TRBV7-9 to TRBJ2-7; D remains ambiguous. Trimming removed 2 bases from V and 0 bases from J, with 8 bases in between. Germline CDR1 reads SEHNR; CDR2 reads FQNEAQ (reference sequence). CDR3 length equals 14 residues. CDR3 sequence: CASSLTGSSYEQYF. CDR3 coding DNA: TGTGCCAGCAGCTTAACCGGGTCCTCCTACGAGCAGTACTTC.

V and J are TRBV28 and TRBJ2-1; a possible D gene is TRBD2 (5 bases). The V end was cut by 8 bases, the J end by 6 bases, with 11 bases between. Germline V gene sequence: CDR1 MDHEN, CDR2 SYDVKM. This CDR3 spans 12 amino acids. CDR3: CASSSFVNEQFF. CDR3 DNA sequence: TGTGCCAGCTCTAGCTTTGTCAATGAGCAGTTCTTC.

This chain connects TRBV19 to TRBJ2-4; D unclear. V was pared by 2 bases and J by 8 bases, with 16 bases between. Germline CDR1 and CDR2: LNHDA and SQIVND (reference sequence). The CDR3 spans 15 residues. CDR3 coding DNA: TGTGCCAGTAGTATATCACAGTTCGCCTCCCACATTCAGTACTTC. This sequence encodes CASSISQFASHIQYF. The full variable domain, in which reference TRBV19 and TRBJ2-4 provide the parts outside the CDR3, is DGGITQSPKYLFRKEGQNVTLSCEQNLNHDAMYWYRQDPGQGLRLIYYSQIVNDFQKGDIAEGYSVSREKKESFPLTVTSAQKNPTAFYLCASSISQFASHIQYFGAGTRLSVL.

The V gene is TRBV7-9, the J gene TRBJ1-2; 7 bases map to TRBD1. V shed 2 bases and J 8 bases; nucleotides not matched to a gene: 8. The CDR3 has 14 amino acids. Looked up from germline, CDR1 is SEHNR and CDR2 is FQNEAQ (reference sequence). Here the CDR3 DNA reads TGTGCCAGCAGCTTATCCGGGACAGTCGACGGCTACACCTTC. Protein sequence: CASSLSGTVDGYTF.

This clone has a single count. The J gene is TRBJ2-2, the V gene TRBV28; D is perhaps TRBD1 (6 bases). The CDR3 is made up of 15 amino acids. V was trimmed by 7 bases and J by 2 bases, leaving 14 bases between them. Looked up from germline, CDR1 is MDHEN and CDR2 is SYDVKM. The CDR3 region has the DNA TGTGCCAGCATCACAGGGCAGATTAACACCGGGGAGCTGTTTTTT. Translating it yields CASITGQINTGELFF.

The chain is built from TRBV19 and TRBJ1-1; possible D gene TRBD1, 5 bases. Germline lookup yields CDR1 LNHDA and CDR2 SQIVND (reference sequence). V dropped 6 bases and J dropped 5 bases, with 13 bases sitting between them. The CDR3 totals 13 residues. CDR3 region: CASSQQARTEAFF. The CDR3 nucleotides read TGTGCCAGTAGCCAACAGGCACGAACTGAAGCTTTCTTT.

The V and J genes are TRBV5-6 and TRBJ2-2, with TRBD2 identical over 7 bases. The CDR3 consists of 15 residues. The ends lost 1 base at V and 5 bases at J; junction bases unmatched: 5. The germline V gene encodes CDR1 SGHDT and CDR2 YYEEEE. The CDR3 DNA reads TGTGCCAGCAGCTTGTATGGGAGGGATACCGGGGAGCTGTTTTTT. This translates into CASSLYGRDTGELFF.

The V gene is TRBV7-3, the J gene TRBJ2-5, with TRBD1 as a possible D gene (5 bases). Between the trimmed V and J ends, which lost 5 bases and 5 bases, there was a span of 12 bases. The germline gives CDR1 SGHTA, CDR2 FQGTGA. This CDR3 comprises 13 residues. CDR3 residues: CASSLRARETQYF. The CDR3 nucleotides read TGTGCCAGCAGCCTCAGGGCTCGGGAGACCCAGTACTTC.

The genes are TRBV27 and TRBJ2-5; D gene ambiguous. The CDR3 consists of 14 residues. V gave up 2 bases and J gave up 1 base, with 8 bases separating them. Looked up from germline, CDR1 is MNHEY and CDR2 is SMNVEV (reference sequence). The CDR3 DNA sequence: TGTGCCAGCAGTTTAGGGCAGTTCCAAGAGACCCAGTACTTC. This encodes CASSLGQFQETQYF.

The chain is built from TRBV6-5 and TRBJ1-2, with TRBD1 matching 7 bases. The CDR3 loop spans 13 amino acids. V shed 5 bases, J shed 8 bases, and the junction held 8 bases outside the gene matches. Germline lookup yields CDR1 MNHEY and CDR2 SVGAGI. CDR3 amino acids: CASSRGRIGGYTF. DNA for the CDR3: TGTGCCAGCAGTAGGGGGCGAATTGGAGGCTACACCTTC.

J is TRBJ1-1 and V is TRBV6-1; maybe TRBD1 (6 bases). The V and J ends lost 0 bases and 4 bases respectively, with 15 bases between them. The CDR3 is 16 residues long. In germline, CDR1 is MNHNS, CDR2 SASEGT. Here the CDR3 reads CASSEAQGRVSTEAFF. CDR3 bases: TGTGCCAGCAGTGAAGCGCAGGGGCGGGTTAGCACTGAAGCTTTCTTT.

V usage is TRBV6-1 and J usage is TRBJ2-7, with TRBD2 matching 14 bases. Per the germline V gene, CDR1 is MNHNS and CDR2 is SASEGT. The trim removed 3 bases at V and 3 bases at J, leaving 10 bases unmatched. The CDR3 covers 18 residues. CDR3 DNA: TGTGCCAGCAGTGACCCGACTAGCGGGAGGGCCGTACACTACGAGCAGTACTTC. The encoded protein is CASSDPTSGRAVHYEQYF.